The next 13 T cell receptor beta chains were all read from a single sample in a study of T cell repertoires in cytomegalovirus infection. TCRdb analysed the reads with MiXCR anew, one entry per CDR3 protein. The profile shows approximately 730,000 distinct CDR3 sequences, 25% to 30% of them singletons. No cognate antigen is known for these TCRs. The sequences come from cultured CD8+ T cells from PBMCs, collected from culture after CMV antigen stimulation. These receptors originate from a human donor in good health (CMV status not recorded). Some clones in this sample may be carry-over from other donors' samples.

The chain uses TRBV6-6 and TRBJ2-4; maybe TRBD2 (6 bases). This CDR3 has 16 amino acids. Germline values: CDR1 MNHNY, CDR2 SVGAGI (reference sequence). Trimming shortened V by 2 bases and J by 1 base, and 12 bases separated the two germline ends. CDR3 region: CASSYPSEGAKNIQYF. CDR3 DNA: TGTGCCAGCAGTTACCCTAGCGAAGGGGCCAAAAACATTCAGTACTTC.

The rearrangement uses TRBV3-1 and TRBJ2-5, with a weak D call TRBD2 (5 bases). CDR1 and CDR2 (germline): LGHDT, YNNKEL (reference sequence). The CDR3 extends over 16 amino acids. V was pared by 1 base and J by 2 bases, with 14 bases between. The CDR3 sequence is CASSQVEVEGQETQYF. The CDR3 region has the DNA TGTGCCAGCAGCCAAGTGGAGGTTGAAGGACAAGAGACCCAGTACTTC.

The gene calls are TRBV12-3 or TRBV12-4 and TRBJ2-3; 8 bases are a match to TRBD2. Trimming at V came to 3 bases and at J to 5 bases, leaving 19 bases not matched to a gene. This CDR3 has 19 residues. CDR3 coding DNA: TGTGCCAGCAGTTTTAACAAGGAAATAGCGGGGAAGGTGAGAGATACGCAGTATTTT. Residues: CASSFNKEIAGKVRDTQYF.

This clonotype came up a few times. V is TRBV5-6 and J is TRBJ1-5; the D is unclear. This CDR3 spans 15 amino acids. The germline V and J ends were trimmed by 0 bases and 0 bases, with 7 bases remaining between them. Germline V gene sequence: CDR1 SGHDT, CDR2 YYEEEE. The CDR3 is CASSLGPNSNQPQHF. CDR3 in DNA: TGTGCCAGCAGCTTGGGGCCCAATAGCAATCAGCCCCAGCATTTT.

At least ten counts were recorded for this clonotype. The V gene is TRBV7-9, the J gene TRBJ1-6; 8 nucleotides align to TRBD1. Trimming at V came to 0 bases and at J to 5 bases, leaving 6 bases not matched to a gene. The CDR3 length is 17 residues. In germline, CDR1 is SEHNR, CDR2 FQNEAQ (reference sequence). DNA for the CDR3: TGTGCCAGCAGCTTAGCCGACAGGGGATGGGATAATTCACCCCTCCACTTT. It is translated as CASSLADRGWDNSPLHF.

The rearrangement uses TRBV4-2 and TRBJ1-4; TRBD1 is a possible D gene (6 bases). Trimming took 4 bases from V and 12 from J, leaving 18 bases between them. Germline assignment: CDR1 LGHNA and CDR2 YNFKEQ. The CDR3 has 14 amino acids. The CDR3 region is CASSPGQRQWELFF. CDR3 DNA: TGTGCCAGCAGCCCCGGACAGCGGCAGTGGGAACTGTTTTTT.

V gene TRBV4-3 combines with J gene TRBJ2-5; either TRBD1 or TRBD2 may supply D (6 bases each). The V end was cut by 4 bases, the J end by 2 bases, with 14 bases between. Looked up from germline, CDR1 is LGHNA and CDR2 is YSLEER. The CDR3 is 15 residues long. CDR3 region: CASSLIGGPQETQYF. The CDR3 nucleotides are TGCGCCAGCAGCCTTATAGGGGGGCCTCAAGAGACCCAGTACTTC.

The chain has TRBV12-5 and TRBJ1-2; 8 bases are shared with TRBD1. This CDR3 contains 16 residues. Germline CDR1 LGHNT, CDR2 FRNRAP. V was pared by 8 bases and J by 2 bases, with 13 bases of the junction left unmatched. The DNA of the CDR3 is TGTGCTAGTAGGGGACAGGTCGGGCCGCAGAACTATGGCTACACCTTC. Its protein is CASRGQVGPQNYGYTF.

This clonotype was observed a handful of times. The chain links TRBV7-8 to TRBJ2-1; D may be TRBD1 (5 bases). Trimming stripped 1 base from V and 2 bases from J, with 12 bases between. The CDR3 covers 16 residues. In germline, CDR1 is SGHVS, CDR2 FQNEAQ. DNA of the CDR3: TGTGCCAGCAGCTTAGTGGCAGGGTCCACCTACAATGAGCAGTTCTTC. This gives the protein CASSLVAGSTYNEQFF.

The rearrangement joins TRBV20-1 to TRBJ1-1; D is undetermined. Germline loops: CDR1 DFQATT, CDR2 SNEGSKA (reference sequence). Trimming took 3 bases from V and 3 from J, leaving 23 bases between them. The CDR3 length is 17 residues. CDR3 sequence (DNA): TGCAGTGCTAGTCCTCTGGGCGTCTCCCCTGGGGACACTGAAGCTTTCTTT. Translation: CSASPLGVSPGDTEAFF.

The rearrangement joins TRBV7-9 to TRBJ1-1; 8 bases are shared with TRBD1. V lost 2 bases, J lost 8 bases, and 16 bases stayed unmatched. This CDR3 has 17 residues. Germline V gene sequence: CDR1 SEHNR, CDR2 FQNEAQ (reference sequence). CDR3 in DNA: TGTGCCAGCAGCTTACCGCCCTTGGACAGGGCGTTGGCCGAAGCTTTCTTT. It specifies CASSLPPLDRALAEAFF.

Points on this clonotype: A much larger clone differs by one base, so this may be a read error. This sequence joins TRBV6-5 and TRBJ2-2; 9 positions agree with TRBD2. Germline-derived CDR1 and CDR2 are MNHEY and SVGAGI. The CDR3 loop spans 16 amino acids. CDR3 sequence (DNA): TGTGCCAGCAGTTACCTTCGGCGGGGGGGCACCAGGGAGCTGTTTTTT. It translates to CASSYLRRGGTRELFF.

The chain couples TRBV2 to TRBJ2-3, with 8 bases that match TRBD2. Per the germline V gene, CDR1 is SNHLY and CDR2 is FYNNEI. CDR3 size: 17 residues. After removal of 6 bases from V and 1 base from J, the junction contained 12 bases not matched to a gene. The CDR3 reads CASRGGLVGARTDTQYF. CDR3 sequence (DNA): TGTGCCAGCAGAGGGGGACTAGTGGGGGCACGCACAGATACGCAGTATTTT.